These 21 T cell receptor beta chains share one sample of origin, sequenced in a study of cytomegalovirus exposure and HLA in healthy donors. Use of 60 Vbeta and 13 Jbeta primers characterized the PCR. Measured with immunoSEQ multiplex PCR; TCRdb has only the in-frame clones, and not every one. The sample contains about 190,000 clones, over 70% of which appear only once. Sequenced input: PBMCs. The receptors come from a middle-aged man in good health and CMV-seronegative.

This clone showed up just once. The rearrangement links TRBV5-1 to TRBJ2-3; TRBD1 agrees at 8 bases. CDR3 length: 15 amino acids. V lost 3 bases to trimming and J lost 3 bases; unmatched junction nucleotides: 6. CDR1 SGHRS and CDR2 YFSETQ come from the germline V gene. The CDR3 nucleotides are TGCGCCAGCAGCTCGACAGGGGCGGGGACAGATACGCAGTATTTT. Translated: CASSSTGAGTDTQYF.

CDR3 protein: CASSSTGPDTQYF. The CDR3 region has the DNA TGTGCCAGCAGCTCGACAGGTCCGGATACGCAGTATTTT. The rearrangement uses TRBV5-5 and TRBJ2-3, with D possibly being TRBD1 (6 bases). V was shortened by 3 bases and J by 6 bases, with 11 bases between the two germline ends. CDR1 and CDR2 from the germline V gene are SGHKS and YYEKEE (reference sequence). This CDR3 contains 13 residues.

The genes are TRBV27 and TRBJ2-7; D possibly corresponds to TRBD2 (6 bases). Germline V gene data show CDR1 as MNHEY and CDR2 as SMNVEV (reference sequence). The CDR3 runs to 15 residues. The V end was cut by 5 bases, the J end by 0 bases, with 14 bases between. CDR3 sequence: CASSPQGLSSYEQYF. The CDR3 nucleotides read TGTGCCAGCAGTCCCCAGGGACTGAGCTCCTACGAGCAGTACTTC.

The chain employs TRBV4-3 and TRBJ1-1; the match to TRBD1 covers 8 bases. Per germline, CDR1 LGHNA and CDR2 YSLEER. The CDR3 loop spans 15 amino acids. V trimming: 0 bases; J trimming: 6 bases; junction bases outside the gene matches: 6. CDR3 DNA: TGCGCCAGCAGCCAAGATGCCCAGGGGGCCTCTGAAGCTTTCTTT. It is translated as CASSQDAQGASEAFF.

The V gene is TRBV7-9, the J gene TRBJ1-2; D not certain. The V gene lost 4 bases and the J gene lost 4 bases, with 7 bases spanning the gap. The CDR3 covers 12 residues. The germline V gene encodes CDR1 SEHNR and CDR2 FQNEAQ (reference sequence). CDR3 region: CASSSDTYGYTF. As DNA, the CDR3 is TGTGCCAGCAGCTCCGACACCTATGGCTACACCTTC.

The gene calls are TRBV2 and TRBJ2-1; 10 bases align to TRBD2. V was pared by 7 bases and J by 4 bases, with 10 bases of the junction left unmatched. Germline V gene lookup returns CDR1 SNHLY and CDR2 FYNNEI. The CDR3 covers 16 residues. The CDR3 region has the DNA TGTGCCAGCACCCTCCTCGAACTAGCGGGGTACAATGAGCAGTTCTTC. It is translated as CASTLLELAGYNEQFF.

J is TRBJ1-4 and V is TRBV4-3, with a tentative D call TRBD1 (6 bases). V was trimmed by 0 bases and J by 7 bases, leaving 15 bases between them. There are 16 residues in the CDR3. Germline V gene sequence: CDR1 LGHNA, CDR2 YSLEER. The CDR3, as DNA: TGCGCCAGCAGCCAAGATGATGCGGGGGGCGGTGAAAAACTGTTTTTT. Translated, it gives CASSQDDAGGGEKLFF.

V and J are TRBV7-9 and TRBJ1-5; 7 bases agree with TRBD1. V shed 1 base and J 6 bases; nucleotides not matched to a gene: 3. Germline V gives CDR1 SEHNR, CDR2 FQNEAQ (reference sequence). The CDR3 totals 14 residues. This CDR3 is CASSLEAGGQPQHF. CDR3 in DNA: TGTGCCAGCAGCTTAGAGGCAGGGGGTCAGCCCCAGCATTTT.

The J gene is TRBJ2-7, the V gene TRBV5-4, with 8 bases lining up with TRBD1. CDR1 SGHNT and CDR2 YYREEE come from the germline V gene (reference sequence). J gave up 5 bases and V 5 bases, and 12 bases lay outside the gene matches. The CDR3 has 15 residues. The CDR3 DNA reads TGTGCCAGCAGTTTGCCTGGACAGGGTTTCGACGAGCAGTACTTC. Encoded protein: CASSLPGQGFDEQYF.

The rearrangement links TRBV7-8 to TRBJ2-2; tentatively, D is TRBD2 (5 bases). The CDR3 covers 15 residues. The germline CDR1 and CDR2 sequences are SGHVS and FQNEAQ. The germline V and J ends were trimmed by 0 bases and 3 bases, with 8 bases remaining between them. CDR3 sequence (DNA): TGTGCCAGCAGCTTAGCCAGCGGCTACACCGGGGAGCTGTTTTTT. It yields the protein CASSLASGYTGELFF. Supplemented by reference TRBV7-8 and TRBJ2-2, the full variable domain reads GAGVSQSPRYKVAKRGQDVALRCDPISGHVSLFWYQQALGQGPEFLTYFQNEAQLDKSGLPSDRFFAERPEGSVSTLKIQRTQQEDSAVYLCASSLASGYTGELFFGEGSRLTVL.

The V call is TRBV7-2, the J call TRBJ2-7, with 10 nucleotides matching TRBD2. The CDR3 extends over 14 amino acids. CDR1 is SGHTA, CDR2 FQGNSA, per germline. V lost 3 bases and J lost 4; bases outside the gene matches: 3. DNA for the CDR3: TGTGCCAGCAGCTTCAGCGGGGGGGTTTACGAGCAGTACTTC. Residues: CASSFSGGVYEQYF.

Comment on this clone: A junction boundary mismatches the germline segment, possibly from a read error. This sequence joins TRBV5-1 and TRBJ1-2; perhaps TRBD1 as D (5 bases). CDR1 and CDR2 from the germline V gene are SGHRS and YFSETQ. The CDR3 has 12 amino acids. For the CDR3, the DNA is TGCGCCAGCAGCTCTGGAACGACAGCCGCTAATTTC. Translated, it gives CASSSGTTAANF.

V and J are TRBV23-1 and TRBJ2-7; tentative D call: TRBD2 (6 bases). TRBV23-1 is assigned to the ORF class and has an uncertain function. This CDR3 has 17 amino acids. V was clipped by 10 bases and J by 0 bases, with 25 bases between them. The CDR3 nucleotides read TGCGCCATCGGGGGTCGGATCGAGGATTACATCTCCTACGAGCAGTACTTC. Amino acids: CAIGGRIEDYISYEQYF.

The V and J genes are TRBV10-3 and TRBJ2-7; 7 positions match TRBD1. Germline CDR1 ENHRY, CDR2 SYGVKD. The CDR3 spans 13 residues. The V segment lost 2 bases and the J segment 7 bases; nucleotides outside the gene matches: 5. This CDR3 reads CAISEEGAREQYF. The DNA of the CDR3 is TGTGCCATCAGTGAGGAGGGGGCGCGGGAGCAGTACTTC.

This sequence joins TRBV30 and TRBJ1-1; no definite D call. V lost 2 bases and J 4 bases, leaving 5 bases between the germline ends. From germline, CDR1 is GTSNPN and CDR2 SVGIG (reference sequence). The CDR3 covers 11 residues. The CDR3 loop is CAWSSGTEAFF. In nucleotides, the CDR3 is TGTGCCTGGAGTTCGGGCACTGAAGCTTTCTTT.

For the CDR3, the DNA is TGTGCCAGCAGCTTGACTAGCGGGGAGCAGTTCTTC. Translated, it gives CASSLTSGEQFF. The chain employs TRBV5-4 and TRBJ2-1, with 9 positions matching TRBD2. Trimming at V came to 1 base and at J to 10 bases, leaving 0 bases not matched to a gene. The CDR3 has 12 amino acids. Germline V gene lookup returns CDR1 SGHNT and CDR2 YYREEE (reference sequence).

This chain uses TRBV27 with TRBJ1-5; D is uncertain. Per the germline V gene, CDR1 is MNHEY and CDR2 is SMNVEV (reference sequence). This CDR3 spans 14 amino acids. V lost 5 bases, J lost 3 bases, and 11 bases lay in between. CDR3 bases: TGTGCCAGCAGTCGCCTACTTACCAATCAGCCCCAGCATTTT. Its translation: CASSRLLTNQPQHF.

The rearrangement joins TRBV5-1 to TRBJ2-1; 9 bases are shared with TRBD2. The CDR3 runs 15 residues. J was trimmed by 9 bases and V by 2 bases; bases with no gene match: 9. CDR1 is SGHRS, CDR2 YFSETQ, per germline. The CDR3 spells CASSFVAGAGSEQFF. CDR3 in DNA: TGCGCCAGCAGCTTCGTAGCGGGGGCGGGGAGTGAGCAGTTCTTC.

The V and J genes are TRBV5-8 and TRBJ1-2; 7 nucleotides align to TRBD1. Germline V gene sequence: CDR1 SGHTS, CDR2 YDEGEE. There are 14 residues in the CDR3. The junction had 7 bases not matched to a gene; V was cut back by 2 bases and J by 6 bases. The chain's CDR3 is CASSFDDRADGYTF. The DNA of the CDR3 is TGTGCCAGCAGCTTCGACGACAGGGCGGATGGCTACACCTTC.

This chain uses TRBV6-5 with TRBJ1-1; 8 bases are shared with TRBD1. V shed 8 bases and J 8 bases; nucleotides not matched to a gene: 4. Germline values: CDR1 MNHEY, CDR2 SVGAGI. This CDR3 spans 11 amino acids. Written as DNA, the CDR3 is TGTGCCAGCCTCAGGGGGCGAGAAGCTTTCTTT. Protein sequence: CASLRGREAFF.

V usage is TRBV18 and J usage is TRBJ2-7; D perhaps matches TRBD1 (5 bases). This CDR3 is built from 15 residues. From germline, CDR1 is KGHSH and CDR2 LQKENI. The V gene lost 3 bases and the J gene lost 2 bases, with 14 bases spanning the gap. The CDR3 region has the DNA TGTGCCAGCTCACCTATGGACACCAATACCTACGAGCAGTACTTC. This codes for CASSPMDTNTYEQYF.